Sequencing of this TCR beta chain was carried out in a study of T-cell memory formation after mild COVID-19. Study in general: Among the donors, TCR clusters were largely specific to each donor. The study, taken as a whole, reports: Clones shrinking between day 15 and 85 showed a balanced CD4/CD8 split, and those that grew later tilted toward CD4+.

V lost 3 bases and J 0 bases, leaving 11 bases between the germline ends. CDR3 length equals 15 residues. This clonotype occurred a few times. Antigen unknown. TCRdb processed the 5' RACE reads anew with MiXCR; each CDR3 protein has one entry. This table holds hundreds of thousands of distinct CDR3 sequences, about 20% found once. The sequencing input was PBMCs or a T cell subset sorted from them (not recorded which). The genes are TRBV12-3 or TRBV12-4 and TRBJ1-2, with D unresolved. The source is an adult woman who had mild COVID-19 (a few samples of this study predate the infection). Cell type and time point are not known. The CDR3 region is CASSLRQYTNYGYTF. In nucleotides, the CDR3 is TGTGCCAGCAGTTTGAGGCAGTATACTAACTATGGCTACACCTTC.